This T cell receptor (beta chain) was found in a study of yellow fever vaccine responses in identical twins. From the RT-PCR reads, TCRdb called clonotypes with MiXCR, one entry per CDR3 protein. The sample holds approximately 17,000 distinct CDR3 sequences, around 70% seen once. The ends were cut back, 4 bases at V and 2 bases at J, with 12 bases in the middle. Germline-derived CDR1 and CDR2 are SEHNR and FQNEAQ (reference sequence). This CDR3 region has 15 residues. The chain has TRBV7-9 and TRBJ1-3; D may be TRBD1 (5 bases). Sequenced here: T cells from blood (PBMCs), unsorted or a sorted subset (not recorded which), sampled before or after yellow fever vaccination (not recorded which). The source is a woman younger than 30 who received the yellow fever vaccine. The CDR3 DNA sequence: TGTGCCAGCAGCTCCAGGGCCCACCCTGGAAACACCATATATTTT. Translated, it gives CASSSRAHPGNTIYF.